This is a list of T cell receptor beta chains from one sample in a study of T cells in localized non-small cell lung cancer. Only in-frame clones appear in the TCRdb table, and some are missing; sequencing was by immunoSEQ multiplex PCR. This table holds about 2,900 clones, around 33% found once. The sample was normal lung tissue next to the tumor, taken before any cancer treatment. The receptor source for this set is a male donor at least 60 years old with stage I squamous cell lung carcinoma. CDR3s include the opening cysteine and the closing phenylalanine or tryptophan. Fields, in order: V gene, clone size, J gene, D gene, CDR3 protein, CDR3 DNA. The D gene is left open where the match is weak. Size is omitted from some rows. Given values are once, few, many or a class for expanded clones.

V: TRBV5-1
size: NA
J: TRBJ2-7
D: NA
CDR3: CASRPMSGPYEQYF
DNA: TGCGCCAGCCGACCAATGAGCGGACCCTACGAGCAGTACTTC

V: TRBV19
size: NA
J: TRBJ1-1
D: NA
CDR3: CASSRPQGFRNTEAFF
DNA: TGTGCCAGTAGTCGACCCCAGGGTTTCAGGAACACTGAAGCTTTCTTT

V: TRBV11-3
size: large
J: TRBJ1-2
D: NA
CDR3: CASSQPTVNYGYTF
DNA: TGTGCCAGCAGCCAGCCCACAGTCAACTATGGCTACACCTTC

V: TRBV9
size: few
J: TRBJ2-1
D: NA
CDR3: CASSVRGDPYNEQFF
DNA: TGTGCCAGCAGCGTACGGGGAGATCCCTACAATGAGCAGTTCTTC

V: TRBV30
size: NA
J: TRBJ1-1
D: NA
CDR3: CAWSVLGISTEAFF
DNA: TGTGCCTGGAGTGTACTGGGGATTTCCACTGAAGCTTTCTTT

V: TRBV12-5
size: few
J: TRBJ1-5
D: NA
CDR3: CASLDRINQPQHF
DNA: TGTGCCAGCCTTGACAGAATAAATCAGCCCCAGCATTTT

V: TRBV6-8
size: once
J: TRBJ1-3
D: NA
CDR3: CASRPRPGVPGNTIYF
DNA: TGTGCCAGCAGGCCAAGGCCAGGGGTCCCTGGAAACACCATATATTTT

V: TRBV14
size: NA
J: TRBJ2-1
D: TRBD1
CDR3: CASSPPVGQGAYNEQFF
DNA: TGTGCCAGCAGCCCACCAGTTGGACAGGGGGCCTACAATGAGCAGTTCTTC

V: TRBV9
size: few
J: TRBJ1-1
D: NA
CDR3: CASSVAPRDTEAFF
DNA: TGTGCCAGCAGCGTAGCTCCTAGGGACACTGAAGCTTTCTTT

V: TRBV9
size: medium-sized
J: TRBJ1-1
D: NA
CDR3: CASSALTAGTEAFF
DNA: TGTGCCAGCAGCGCACTAACCGCGGGCACTGAAGCTTTCTTT

V: TRBV11-3
size: large
J: TRBJ1-6
D: TRBD1
CDR3: CASSTRQGDSPLHF
DNA: TGTGCCAGCAGCACCCGACAGGGCGATTCACCCCTCCACTTT

V: TRBV6-8
size: medium-sized
J: TRBJ2-7
D: NA
CDR3: CASSYSRAYEQYF
DNA: TGTGCCAGCAGTTACTCCAGGGCCTACGAGCAGTACTTC

V: TRBV14
size: NA
J: TRBJ2-5
D: TRBD1
CDR3: CASSRDRVETQYF
DNA: TGTGCCAGCAGCCGGGACAGGGTGGAGACCCAGTACTTC

V: TRBV2
size: few
J: TRBJ2-2
D: NA
CDR3: CASSKGQNTGELFF
DNA: TGTGCCAGCAGTAAGGGACAGAACACCGGGGAGCTGTTTTTT

V: TRBV19
size: NA
J: TRBJ1-1
D: NA
CDR3: CASSISVNTEAFF
DNA: TGTGCCAGTAGTATTTCCGTGAACACTGAAGCTTTCTTT

V: TRBV18
size: NA
J: TRBJ1-3
D: NA
CDR3: CASTVGESGNTIYF
DNA: TGTGCCAGCACCGTTGGGGAATCTGGAAACACCATATATTTT

V: TRBV30
size: NA
J: TRBJ1-6
D: NA
CDR3: CAWSVPANHNSPLHF
DNA: TGTGCCTGGAGTGTACCCGCAAATCATAATTCACCCCTCCACTTT

V: TRBV11-3
size: few
J: TRBJ2-3
D: NA
CDR3: CASSLVVTADTQYF
DNA: TGTGCCAGCAGCTTGGTGGTCACCGCAGATACGCAGTATTTT

V: TRBV11-1
size: NA
J: TRBJ2-3
D: TRBD2
CDR3: CASSSLAGGPGGTQYF
DNA: TGTGCCAGCAGCTCGCTAGCGGGGGGCCCCGGAGGCACGCAGTATTTT

V: TRBV2
size: medium-sized
J: TRBJ1-4
D: NA
CDR3: CASSAGAANEKLFF
DNA: TGTGCCAGCAGTGCGGGAGCCGCTAATGAAAAACTGTTTTTT

V: TRBV19
size: NA
J: TRBJ1-2
D: NA
CDR3: CASSIEAAGDYGYTF
DNA: TGTGCCAGTAGTATAGAGGCAGCCGGGGACTATGGCTACACCTTC

V: TRBV5-1
size: NA
J: TRBJ2-5
D: TRBD1
CDR3: CASSLAGTGAETQYF
DNA: TGCGCCAGCAGCTTGGCCGGGACAGGGGCAGAGACCCAGTACTTC

V: TRBV28
size: NA
J: TRBJ2-7
D: NA
CDR3: CASGGDVVHEQYF
DNA: TGTGCCAGCGGCGGGGACGTTGTCCACGAGCAGTACTTC